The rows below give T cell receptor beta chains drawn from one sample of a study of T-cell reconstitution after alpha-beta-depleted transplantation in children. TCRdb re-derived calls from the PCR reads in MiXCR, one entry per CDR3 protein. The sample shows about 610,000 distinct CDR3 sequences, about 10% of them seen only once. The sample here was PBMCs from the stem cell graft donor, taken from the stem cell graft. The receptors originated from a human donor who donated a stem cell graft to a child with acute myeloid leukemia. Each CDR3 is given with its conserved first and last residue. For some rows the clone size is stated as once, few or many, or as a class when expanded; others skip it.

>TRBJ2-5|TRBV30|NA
CAWSVWSSETQYF
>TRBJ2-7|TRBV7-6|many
CASSRSGPIPYEQYF
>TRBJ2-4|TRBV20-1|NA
CSARGGTAAPLAKNIQYF
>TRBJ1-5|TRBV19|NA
CASRTVYSNQPQHF
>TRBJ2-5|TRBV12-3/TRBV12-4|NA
CASRSRGTVQETQYF
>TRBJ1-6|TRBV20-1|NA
CSAIDRGFGNSPLHF
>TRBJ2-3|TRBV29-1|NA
CSVGPGLATDTQYF
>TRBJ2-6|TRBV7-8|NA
CASSPSLQSGANVLTF
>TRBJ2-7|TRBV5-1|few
CASSERQGLGQYF
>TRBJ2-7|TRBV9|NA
CASSPSHTSYEQYF
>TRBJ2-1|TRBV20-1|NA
CSARAPRDRRLGSYNEQFF
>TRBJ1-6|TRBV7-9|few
CASSPRVGENSPLHF
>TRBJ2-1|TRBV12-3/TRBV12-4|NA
CASSNLAGAANEQFF
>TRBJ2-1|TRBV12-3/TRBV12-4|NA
CASSSGGGSHNEQFF
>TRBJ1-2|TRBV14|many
CASSQGWGMGYTF
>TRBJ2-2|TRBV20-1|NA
CSGSRPSGRDGELFF
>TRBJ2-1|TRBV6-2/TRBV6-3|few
CASSPIGGTVYNEQFF
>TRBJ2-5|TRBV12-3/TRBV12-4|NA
CASTKREISQETQYF
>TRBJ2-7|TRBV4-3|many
CASSQDIDVAYEQYF
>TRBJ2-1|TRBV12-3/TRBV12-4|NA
CASNKRASGTSYNEQFF
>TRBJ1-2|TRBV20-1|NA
CSASRDRGYIQGYTF
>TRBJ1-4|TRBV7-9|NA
CASSSFTGTGVEKLFF
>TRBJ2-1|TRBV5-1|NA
CASSFVAGPSGSYNEQFF
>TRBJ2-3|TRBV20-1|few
CSASTSGRGDTQYF
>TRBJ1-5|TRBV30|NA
CAWMGRDQPQHF
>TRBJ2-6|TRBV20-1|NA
CSARDKSSGRNAGANVLTF
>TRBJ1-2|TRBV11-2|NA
CASSFGVPSFPQFRGYTF